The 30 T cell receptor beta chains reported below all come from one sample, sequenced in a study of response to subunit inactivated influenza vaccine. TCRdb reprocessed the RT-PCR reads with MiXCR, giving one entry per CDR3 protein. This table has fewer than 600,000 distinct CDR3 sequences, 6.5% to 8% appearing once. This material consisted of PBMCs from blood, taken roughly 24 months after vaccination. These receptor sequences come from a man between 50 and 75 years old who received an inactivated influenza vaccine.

CDR3 bases: TGTGCCAGCACCACCCAGCCGGGCGGGCAGTACTTC. Its protein product is CASTTQPGGQYF. The chain couples TRBV6-2 or TRBV6-3 to TRBJ2-7; D unclear. CDR1 and CDR2 (germline): MNHEY, SVGEGT. Trimming stripped 7 bases from V and 9 bases from J, with 16 bases between. There are 12 residues in the CDR3.

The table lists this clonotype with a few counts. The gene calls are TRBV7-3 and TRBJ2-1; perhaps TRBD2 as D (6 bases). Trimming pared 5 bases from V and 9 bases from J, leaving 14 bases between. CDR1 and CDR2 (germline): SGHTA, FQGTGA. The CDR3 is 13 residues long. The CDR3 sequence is CASSKDYLTEQFF. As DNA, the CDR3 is TGTGCCAGCAGCAAGGACTACCTCACTGAGCAGTTCTTC. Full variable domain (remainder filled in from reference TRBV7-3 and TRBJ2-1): GAGVSQTPSNKVTEKGKYVELRCDPISGHTALYWYRQSLGQGPEFLIYFQGTGAADDSGLPNDRFFAVRPEGSVSTLKIQRTERGDSAVYLCASSKDYLTEQFFGPGTRLTVL.

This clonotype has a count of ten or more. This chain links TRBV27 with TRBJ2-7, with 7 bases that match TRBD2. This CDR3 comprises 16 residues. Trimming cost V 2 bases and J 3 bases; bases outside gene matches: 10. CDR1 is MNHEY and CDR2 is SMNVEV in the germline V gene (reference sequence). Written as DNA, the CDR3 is TGTGCCAGCAGTTTAAAGGGAGGGGTTCCCTTCTACGAGCAGTACTTC. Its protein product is CASSLKGGVPFYEQYF.

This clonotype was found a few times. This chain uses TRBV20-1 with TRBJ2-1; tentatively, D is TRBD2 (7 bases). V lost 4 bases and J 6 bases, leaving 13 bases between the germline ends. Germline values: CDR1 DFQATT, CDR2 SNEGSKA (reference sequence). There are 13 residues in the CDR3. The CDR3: CSATPRGGNEQFF. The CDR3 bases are TGCAGTGCTACCCCTAGGGGGGGCAATGAGCAGTTCTTC.

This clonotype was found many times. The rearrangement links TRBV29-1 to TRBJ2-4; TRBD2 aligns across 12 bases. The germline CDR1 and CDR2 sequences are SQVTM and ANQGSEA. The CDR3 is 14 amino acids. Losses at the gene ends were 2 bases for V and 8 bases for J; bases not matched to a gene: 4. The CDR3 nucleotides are TGCAGCGTTGAAAGGACTAGCGGGATTGACATTCAGTACTTC. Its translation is CSVERTSGIDIQYF.

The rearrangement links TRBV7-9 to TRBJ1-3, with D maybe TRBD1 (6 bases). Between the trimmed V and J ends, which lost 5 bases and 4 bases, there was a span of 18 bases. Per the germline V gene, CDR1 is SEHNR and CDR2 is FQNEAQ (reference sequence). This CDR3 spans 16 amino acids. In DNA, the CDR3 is TGTGCCAGCAGCAACCGCAGGGGCGCATCCGGAAACACCATATATTTT. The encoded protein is CASSNRRGASGNTIYF.

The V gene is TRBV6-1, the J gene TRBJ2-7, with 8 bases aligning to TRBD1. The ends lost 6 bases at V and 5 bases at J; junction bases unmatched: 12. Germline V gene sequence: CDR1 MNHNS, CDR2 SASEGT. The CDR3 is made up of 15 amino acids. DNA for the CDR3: TGTGCCAGCAGCCCAACCGGGACAGGCGCAAACGAGCAGTACTTC. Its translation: CASSPTGTGANEQYF.

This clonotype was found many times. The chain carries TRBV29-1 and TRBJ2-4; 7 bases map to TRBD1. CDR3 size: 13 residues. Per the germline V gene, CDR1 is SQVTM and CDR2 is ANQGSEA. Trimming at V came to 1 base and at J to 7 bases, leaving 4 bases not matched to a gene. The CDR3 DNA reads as TGCAGCGTTGAAGGGGGACAGCCTAACATTCAGTACTTC. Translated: CSVEGGQPNIQYF.

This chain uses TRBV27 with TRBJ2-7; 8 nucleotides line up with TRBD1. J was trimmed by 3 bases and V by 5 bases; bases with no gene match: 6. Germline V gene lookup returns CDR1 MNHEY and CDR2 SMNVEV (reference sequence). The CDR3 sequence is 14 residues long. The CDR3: CASSEQGEFYEQYF. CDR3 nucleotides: TGTGCCAGCAGTGAACAGGGGGAATTCTACGAGCAGTACTTC.

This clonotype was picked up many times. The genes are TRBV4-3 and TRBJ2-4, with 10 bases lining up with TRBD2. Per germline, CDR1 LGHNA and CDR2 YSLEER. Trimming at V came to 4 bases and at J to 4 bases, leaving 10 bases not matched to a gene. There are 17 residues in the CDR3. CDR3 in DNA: TGCGCCAGCAGCCTTAGAATAGGACTAGCGGTAAAAAACATTCAGTACTTC. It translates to CASSLRIGLAVKNIQYF.

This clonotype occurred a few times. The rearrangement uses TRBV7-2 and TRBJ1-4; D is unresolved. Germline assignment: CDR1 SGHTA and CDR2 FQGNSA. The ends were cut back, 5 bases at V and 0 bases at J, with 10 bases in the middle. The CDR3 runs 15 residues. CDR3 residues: CASSPQKATNEKLFF. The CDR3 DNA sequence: TGTGCCAGCAGCCCCCAAAAAGCAACTAATGAAAAACTGTTTTTT.

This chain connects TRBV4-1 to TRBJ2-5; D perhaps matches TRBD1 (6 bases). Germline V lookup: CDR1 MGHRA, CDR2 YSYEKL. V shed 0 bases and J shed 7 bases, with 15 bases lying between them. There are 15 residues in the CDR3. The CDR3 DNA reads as TGCGCCAGCAGCCAAGATCGAGTAGGGACATCGACCCAGTACTTC. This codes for CASSQDRVGTSTQYF.

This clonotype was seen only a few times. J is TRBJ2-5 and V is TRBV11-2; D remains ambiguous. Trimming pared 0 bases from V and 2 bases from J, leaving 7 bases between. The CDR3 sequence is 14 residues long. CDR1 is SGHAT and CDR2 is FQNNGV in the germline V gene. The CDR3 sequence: CASSLDQLQETQYF. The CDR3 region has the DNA TGTGCCAGCAGCTTAGATCAATTGCAAGAGACCCAGTACTTC. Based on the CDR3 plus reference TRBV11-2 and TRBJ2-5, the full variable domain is EAGVAQSPRYKIIEKRQSVAFWCNPISGHATLYWYQQILGQGPKLLIQFQNNGVVDDSQLPKDRFSAERLKGVDSTLKIQPAKLEDSAVYLCASSLDQLQETQYFGPGTRLLVL.

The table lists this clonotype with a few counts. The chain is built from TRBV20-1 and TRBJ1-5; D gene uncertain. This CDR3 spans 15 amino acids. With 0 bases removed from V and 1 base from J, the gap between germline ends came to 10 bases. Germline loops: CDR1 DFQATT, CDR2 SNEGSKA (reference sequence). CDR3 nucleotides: TGCAGTGCTAGAGATTCCGGCGGGAGCAATCAGCCCCAGCATTTT. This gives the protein CSARDSGGSNQPQHF.

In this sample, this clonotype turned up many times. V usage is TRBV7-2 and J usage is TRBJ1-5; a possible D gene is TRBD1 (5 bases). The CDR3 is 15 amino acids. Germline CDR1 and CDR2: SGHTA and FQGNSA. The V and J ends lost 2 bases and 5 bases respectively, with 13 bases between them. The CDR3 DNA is TGTGCCAGCAGCTTAATTTCAATGGGGCATCAGCCCCAGCATTTT. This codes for CASSLISMGHQPQHF.

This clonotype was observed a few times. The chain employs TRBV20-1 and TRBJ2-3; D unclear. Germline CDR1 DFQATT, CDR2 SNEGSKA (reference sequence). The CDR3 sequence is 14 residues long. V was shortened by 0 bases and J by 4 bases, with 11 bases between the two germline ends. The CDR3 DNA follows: TGCAGTGCTAGAGATCCCGCTAATCCAGATACGCAGTATTTT. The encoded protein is CSARDPANPDTQYF.

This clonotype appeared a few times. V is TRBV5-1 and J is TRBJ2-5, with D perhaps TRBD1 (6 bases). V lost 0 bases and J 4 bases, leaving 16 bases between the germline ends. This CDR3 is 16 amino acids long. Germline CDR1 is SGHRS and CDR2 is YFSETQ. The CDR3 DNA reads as TGCGCCAGCAGCTTGGGTCTGTTGGTCAGGGGAGAGACCCAGTACTTC. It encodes CASSLGLLVRGETQYF. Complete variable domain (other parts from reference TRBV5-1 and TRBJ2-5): KAGVTQTPRYLIKTRGQQVTLSCSPISGHRSVSWYQQTPGQGLQFLFEYFSETQRNKGNFPGRFSGRQFSNSRSEMNVSTLELGDSALYLCASSLGLLVRGETQYFGPGTRLLVL.

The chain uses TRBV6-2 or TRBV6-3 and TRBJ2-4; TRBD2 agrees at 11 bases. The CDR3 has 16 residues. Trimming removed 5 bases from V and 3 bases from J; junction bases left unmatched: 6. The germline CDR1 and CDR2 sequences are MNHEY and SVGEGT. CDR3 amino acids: CASSPGLADFKNIQYF. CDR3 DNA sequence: TGTGCCAGCAGTCCGGGACTAGCGGACTTCAAAAACATTCAGTACTTC.

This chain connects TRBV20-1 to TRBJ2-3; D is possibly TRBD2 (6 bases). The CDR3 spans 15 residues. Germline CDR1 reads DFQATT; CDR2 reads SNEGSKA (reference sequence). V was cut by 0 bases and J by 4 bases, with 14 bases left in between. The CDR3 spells CSARDPLGGSDTQYF. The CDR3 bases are TGCAGTGCTAGAGATCCTTTAGGAGGGTCAGATACGCAGTATTTT.

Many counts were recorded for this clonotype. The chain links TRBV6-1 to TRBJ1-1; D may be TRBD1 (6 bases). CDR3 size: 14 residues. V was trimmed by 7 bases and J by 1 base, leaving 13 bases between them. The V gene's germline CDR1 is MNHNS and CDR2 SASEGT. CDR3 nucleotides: TGTGCCAGCACCTACAGGGCGGGGAACACTGAAGCTTTCTTT. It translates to CASTYRAGNTEAFF.

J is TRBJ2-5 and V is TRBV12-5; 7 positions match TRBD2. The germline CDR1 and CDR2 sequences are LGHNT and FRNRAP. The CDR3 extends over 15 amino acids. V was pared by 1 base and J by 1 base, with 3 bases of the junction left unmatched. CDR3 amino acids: CASGLGSGGQETQYF. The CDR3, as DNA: TGTGCTAGTGGTTTGGGCTCGGGGGGCCAAGAGACCCAGTACTTC.

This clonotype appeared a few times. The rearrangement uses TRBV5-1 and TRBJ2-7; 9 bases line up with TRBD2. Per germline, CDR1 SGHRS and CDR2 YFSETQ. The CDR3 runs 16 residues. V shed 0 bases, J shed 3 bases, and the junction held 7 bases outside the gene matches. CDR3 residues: CASSLAPDSGSYEQYF. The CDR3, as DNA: TGCGCCAGCAGCTTGGCTCCAGATAGCGGGAGCTACGAGCAGTACTTC.

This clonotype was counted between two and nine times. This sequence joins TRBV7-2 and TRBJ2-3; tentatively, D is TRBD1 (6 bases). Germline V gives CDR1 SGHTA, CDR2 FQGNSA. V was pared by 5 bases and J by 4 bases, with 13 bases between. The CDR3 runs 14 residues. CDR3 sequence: CASSPRTGPDTQYF. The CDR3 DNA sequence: TGTGCCAGCAGCCCGAGAACAGGGCCAGATACGCAGTATTTT. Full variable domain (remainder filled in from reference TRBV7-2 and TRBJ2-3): GAGVSQSPSNKVTEKGKDVELRCDPISGHTALYWYRQSLGQGLEFLIYFQGNSAPDKSGLPSDRFSAERTGGSVSTLTIQRTQQEDSAVYLCASSPRTGPDTQYFGPGTRLTVL.

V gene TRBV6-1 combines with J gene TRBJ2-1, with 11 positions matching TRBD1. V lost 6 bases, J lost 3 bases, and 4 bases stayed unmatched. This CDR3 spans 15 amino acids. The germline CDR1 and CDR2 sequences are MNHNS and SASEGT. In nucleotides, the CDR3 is TGTGCCAGCAGACGGGGACAGGGGGGCTACAATGAGCAGTTCTTC. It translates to CASRRGQGGYNEQFF.

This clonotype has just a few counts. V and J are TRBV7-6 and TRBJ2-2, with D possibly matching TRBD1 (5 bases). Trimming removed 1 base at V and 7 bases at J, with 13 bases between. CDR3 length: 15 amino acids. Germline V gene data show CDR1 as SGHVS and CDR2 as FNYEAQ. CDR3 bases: TGTGCCAGCAGCTTAGGGTCAGGCCAGGGCGGGGAGCTGTTTTTT. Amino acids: CASSLGSGQGGELFF.

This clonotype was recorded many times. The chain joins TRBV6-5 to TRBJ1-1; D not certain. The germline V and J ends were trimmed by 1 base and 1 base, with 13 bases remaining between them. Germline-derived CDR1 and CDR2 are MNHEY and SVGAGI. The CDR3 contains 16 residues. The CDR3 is CASSYLSWMANTEAFF. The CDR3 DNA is TGTGCCAGCAGTTACTTAAGTTGGATGGCGAACACTGAAGCTTTCTTT.

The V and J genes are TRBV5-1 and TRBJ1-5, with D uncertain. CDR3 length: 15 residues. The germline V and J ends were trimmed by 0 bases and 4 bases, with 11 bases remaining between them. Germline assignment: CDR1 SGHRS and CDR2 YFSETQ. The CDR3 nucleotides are TGCGCCAGCAGCTTGGCAGGTCTCAAAAATCAGCCCCAGCATTTT. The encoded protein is CASSLAGLKNQPQHF.

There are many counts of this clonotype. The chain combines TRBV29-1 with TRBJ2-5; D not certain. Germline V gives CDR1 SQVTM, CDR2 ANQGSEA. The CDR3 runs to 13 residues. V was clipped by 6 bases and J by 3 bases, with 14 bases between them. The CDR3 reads CSVDRPGKETQYF. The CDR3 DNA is TGCAGCGTAGACCGACCAGGAAAAGAGACCCAGTACTTC.

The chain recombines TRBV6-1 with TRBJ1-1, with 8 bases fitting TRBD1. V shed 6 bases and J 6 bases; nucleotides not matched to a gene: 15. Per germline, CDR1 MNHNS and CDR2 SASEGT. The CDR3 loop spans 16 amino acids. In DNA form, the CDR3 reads TGTGCCAGCAGGCTAACCCGGGACAGGCAAAGCGCTGAAGCTTTCTTT. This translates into CASRLTRDRQSAEAFF.

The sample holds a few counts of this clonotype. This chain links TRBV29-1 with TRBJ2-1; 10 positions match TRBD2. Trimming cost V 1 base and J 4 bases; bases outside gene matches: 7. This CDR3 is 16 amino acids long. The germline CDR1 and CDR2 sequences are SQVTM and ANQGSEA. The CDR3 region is CSVEGLAGASYNEQFF. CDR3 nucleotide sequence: TGCAGCGTTGAAGGGCTAGCGGGAGCGTCATACAATGAGCAGTTCTTC.